This T cell receptor beta chain came from a study of shared clonotypes between healthy human individuals. Only in-frame clones appear in the TCRdb table, and some are missing; sequencing was by immunoSEQ multiplex PCR. Found here are roughly 2.5 million clones, roughly nine tenths of them singletons; the top ten hold about 0.13%. Study-level findings and limits: Of the naive CD4 clonotypes, approximately 5% were shared across a handful of donors. Relative to memory subsets, naive subsets generally showed larger estimated richness.

Turning to this clone: Antigen: not known.

Sequencing was carried out using naive CD4+ T cells sorted from blood. The sample's subset: CD45RA+ positively selected. This TCR was recovered from a man aged 18-30 years in good health.

CDR3: CASSPGLAGGTYEQYF. The CDR3 DNA is TGTGCCAGCAGCCCGGGACTAGCGGGGGGGACCTACGAGCAGTACTTC. The V call is TRBV7-2, the J call TRBJ2-7; 16 bases agree with TRBD2. The CDR3 has 16 amino acids. Germline V gene data show CDR1 as SGHTA and CDR2 as FQGNSA. J lost 2 bases, V lost 5 bases, and 3 bases had no gene match.